A selection of T cell receptor beta chains follows, all from one sample in a study of T cell changes during pregnancy in multiple sclerosis. Profiled with immunoSEQ multiplex PCR; TCRdb holds only in-frame clones, not every one. The sample holds approximately 36,000 clones, around 89% seen once. Sequencing was performed on CD8+ T cells from peripheral blood mononuclear cells, taken in the third trimester of pregnancy. The receptors come from a female donor with multiple sclerosis, enrolled in a pregnancy study. Both conserved end residues are part of each CDR3.

v_gene,j_gene,CDR3aa
TRBV4-1,TRBJ1-2,CASSQDPAGNYGYTF
TRBV19,TRBJ1-1,CASSTLTGVMNTEAFF
TRBV6-6,TRBJ1-2,CASRETGSRGYGYTF
TRBV13,TRBJ1-1,CASSFEPAVSGSTEAFF
TRBV6-5,TRBJ2-5,CASSLTAFQETQYF
TRBV6-5,TRBJ2-3,CASSYGTSGWDTQYF
TRBV9,TRBJ1-2,CASSVAQFYGYTF
TRBV4-3,TRBJ1-5,CASSQVRGPNQPQHF
TRBV7-3,TRBJ2-1,CASSPMGGGLNEQFF
TRBV10-2,TRBJ2-2,CASRVGTYTGELFF